The present TCR beta chain was sequenced within a study of shared clonotypes between healthy human individuals. The CDR3 totals 14 residues. Trimming cost V 6 bases and J 0 bases, with 15 bases left between them. Germline V gives CDR1 SQVTM, CDR2 ANQGSEA. Generated by immunoSEQ multiplex PCR, the TCRdb table keeps only in-frame clones and is missing some. The data contain 1,500,000 or so clones, roughly 96% of them singletons. V and J are TRBV29-1 and TRBJ2-7; D remains unclear. The sequence came from a man younger than 45 in good health. Sequencing input: naive CD4+ T cells sorted from blood. Specified subset: CD45RA+ positively selected. Here the CDR3 DNA reads TGCAGCGTGGGCCCGGGCCTGAGCTCCTACGAGCAGTACTTC. This gives the protein CSVGPGLSSYEQYF.